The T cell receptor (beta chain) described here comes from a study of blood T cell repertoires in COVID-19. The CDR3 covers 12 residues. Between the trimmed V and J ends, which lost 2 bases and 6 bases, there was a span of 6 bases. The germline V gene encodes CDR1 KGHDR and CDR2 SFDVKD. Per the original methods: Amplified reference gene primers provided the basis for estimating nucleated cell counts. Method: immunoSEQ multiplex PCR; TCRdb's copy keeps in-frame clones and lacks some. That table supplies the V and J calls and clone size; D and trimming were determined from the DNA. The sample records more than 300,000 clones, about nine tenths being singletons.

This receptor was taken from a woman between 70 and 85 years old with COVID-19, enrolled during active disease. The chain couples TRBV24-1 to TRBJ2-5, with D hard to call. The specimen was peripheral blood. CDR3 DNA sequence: TGTGCCACCAGTGATTCGTGGCAGACCCAGTACTTC. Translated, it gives CATSDSWQTQYF.